Below, 29 T cell receptor beta chains from the same sample are listed, as sequenced in a study of blood T cell repertoires in COVID-19. The table came from immunoSEQ multiplex PCR; TCRdb's copy has only in-frame clones and leaves some out. The profile shows about 110,000 clones, roughly 80% of them singletons. Sequenced: peripheral blood. These receptors all come from an older man with active or convalescent COVID-19.

The chain joins TRBV28 to TRBJ2-5; TRBD2 agrees at 7 bases. Germline values: CDR1 MDHEN, CDR2 SYDVKM. The J segment lost 2 bases and the V segment lost 5 bases, leaving 5 bases of the junction unmatched. The CDR3 has 14 residues. CDR3 coding DNA: TGTGCCAGCAGTCCGACCGGGGGGCAAGAGACCCAGTACTTC. Its protein is CASSPTGGQETQYF.

In its sample, this clone was seen once. This chain uses TRBV5-5 with TRBJ2-3, with 7 positions matching TRBD1. Per the germline V gene, CDR1 is SGHKS and CDR2 is YYEKEE (reference sequence). The CDR3 runs 13 residues. Losses at the gene ends were 6 bases for V and 3 bases for J; bases not matched to a gene: 4. The CDR3 loop is CASIKTGTDTQYF. The CDR3 DNA reads TGTGCCAGCATCAAGACAGGGACAGATACGCAGTATTTT.

The chain joins TRBV6-5 to TRBJ1-1; 7 nucleotides agree with TRBD1. J gave up 1 base and V 6 bases, and 5 bases lay outside the gene matches. This CDR3 spans 14 amino acids. Germline CDR1 reads MNHEY; CDR2 reads SVGAGI. The CDR3 nucleotides are TGTGCCAGCAGGGGTGGGACAGCGAACACTGAAGCTTTCTTT. This encodes CASRGGTANTEAFF.

The chain uses TRBV19 and TRBJ1-4, with TRBD1 matching 10 bases. The CDR3 loop spans 17 amino acids. The V gene end was trimmed by 3 bases and the J gene end by 3 bases; junction bases not matched to a gene: 7. The germline V gene encodes CDR1 LNHDA and CDR2 SQIVND (reference sequence). CDR3 amino acids: CASSMMGQGLANEKLFF. CDR3 DNA: TGTGCCAGTAGTATGATGGGACAGGGGCTCGCTAATGAAAAACTGTTTTTT. The whole variable domain, filled in from reference TRBV19 and TRBJ1-4, reads DGGITQSPKYLFRKEGQNVTLSCEQNLNHDAMYWYRQDPGQGLRLIYYSQIVNDFQKGDIAEGYSVSREKKESFPLTVTSAQKNPTAFYLCASSMMGQGLANEKLFFGSGTQLSVL.

Details on this clone: Other DNA sequences within the sample encode an identical CDR3. The J gene is TRBJ1-5, the V gene TRBV5-1; D may be TRBD1 (6 bases). The V gene lost 0 bases and the J gene lost 1 base, with 8 bases spanning the gap. Germline lookup yields CDR1 SGHRS and CDR2 YFSETQ. CDR3 length equals 15 residues. CDR3 in amino acids: CASSLEGGSNQPQHF. In DNA, the CDR3 is TGCGCCAGCAGCTTGGAAGGGGGAAGCAATCAGCCCCAGCATTTT.

V usage is TRBV10-3 and J usage is TRBJ1-3; D is unclear. The V gene's germline CDR1 is ENHRY and CDR2 SYGVKD. CDR3 length: 15 amino acids. The ends were cut back, 4 bases at V and 0 bases at J, with 10 bases in the middle. The CDR3 here is CAISVGGSSGNTIYF. The CDR3 DNA follows: TGTGCCATCAGTGTAGGAGGTTCCTCTGGAAACACCATATATTTT.

The gene calls are TRBV7-6 and TRBJ1-2; perhaps TRBD1 as D (5 bases). This CDR3 is built from 19 residues. CDR1 is SGHVS and CDR2 is FNYEAQ in the germline V gene. With 1 base removed from V and 0 bases from J, the gap between germline ends came to 21 bases. Here the CDR3 reads CASSLDVWADGGANYGYTF. In DNA form, the CDR3 reads TGTGCCAGCAGCTTAGACGTTTGGGCCGACGGGGGAGCTAACTATGGCTACACCTTC.

This sequence joins TRBV27 and TRBJ2-1; D is perhaps TRBD2 (6 bases). The CDR3 runs 11 residues. The germline V gene encodes CDR1 MNHEY and CDR2 SMNVEV (reference sequence). Trimming took 8 bases from V and 7 from J, leaving 9 bases between them. Written as DNA, the CDR3 is TGTGCCAGCGTGGGGGGAAATGAGCAGTTCTTC. As protein: CASVGGNEQFF.

The CDR3 DNA reads TGTGCCAGCAGCCCTGGACACAACACTGAAGCTTTCTTT. Amino acid sequence: CASSPGHNTEAFF. V and J are TRBV14 and TRBJ1-1; maybe TRBD1 (5 bases). V was shortened by 4 bases and J by 2 bases, with 8 bases between the two germline ends. Germline V gene lookup returns CDR1 SGHDN and CDR2 FVKESK. The CDR3 extends over 13 amino acids. The whole variable domain, remainder taken from reference TRBV14 and TRBJ1-1, is EAGVTQFPSHSVIEKGQTVTLRCDPISGHDNLYWYRRVMGKEIKFLLHFVKESKQDESGMPNNRFLAERTGGTYSTLKVQPAELEDSGVYFCASSPGHNTEAFFGQGTRLTVV.

This rearrangement joins TRBV6-1 to TRBJ1-6; 11 bases fit TRBD1. Trimming at V came to 4 bases and at J to 7 bases, leaving 6 bases not matched to a gene. The CDR3 runs to 16 residues. In germline, CDR1 is MNHNS, CDR2 SASEGT. The DNA for the CDR3 is TGTGCCAGCAGTGGGGGGGACAGGGGGACCAATTCACCCCTCCACTTT. Amino acids: CASSGGDRGTNSPLHF.

V and J are TRBV12-3 or TRBV12-4 and TRBJ1-2; D gene uncertain. The CDR3 sequence is 13 residues long. V was shortened by 6 bases and J by 8 bases, with 16 bases between the two germline ends. Written as DNA, the CDR3 is TGTGCCAGCAGCCGTCGGGCGGAGGGAGGCTACACCTTC. This translates into CASSRRAEGGYTF.

The V call is TRBV19, the J call TRBJ2-7, with 10 positions matching TRBD2. Germline CDR1 reads LNHDA; CDR2 reads SQIVND (reference sequence). This CDR3 region has 16 residues. Trimming at V came to 4 bases and at J to 2 bases, leaving 8 bases not matched to a gene. CDR3 amino acids: CASSRLAGDLTYEQYF. CDR3 nucleotide sequence: TGTGCCAGTAGTAGGCTAGCGGGAGATCTAACCTACGAGCAGTACTTC.

This clone occurred a few times. This rearrangement joins TRBV28 to TRBJ1-5; possible D gene TRBD1, 5 bases. The CDR3 covers 16 residues. Germline CDR1 and CDR2: MDHEN and SYDVKM. Deletions cut 6 bases from V and 3 bases from J, with 18 bases between. The CDR3 sequence is CASRIGTLGSNQPQHF. The CDR3 nucleotides read TGTGCCAGCAGGATAGGGACTCTTGGGTCCAATCAGCCCCAGCATTTT.

The chain recombines TRBV27 with TRBJ1-6, with 8 bases matching TRBD1. The germline CDR1 and CDR2 sequences are MNHEY and SMNVEV (reference sequence). The CDR3 covers 15 residues. Germline trimming cut 5 bases from V and 9 bases from J; bases unmatched to any gene: 9. The CDR3 coding sequence is TGTGCCAGCAGTGTAGACAGGGGAATTATTTCACCCCTCCACTTT. This codes for CASSVDRGIISPLHF.

V and J are TRBV9 and TRBJ1-1; the D is unclear. The CDR3 is made up of 15 amino acids. Germline-derived CDR1 and CDR2 are SGDLS and YYNGEE. The V end was cut by 0 bases, the J end by 1 base, with 10 bases between. CDR3 nucleotide sequence: TGTGCCAGCAGCGTAGGTAGCTACGAGAACACTGAAGCTTTCTTT. It specifies CASSVGSYENTEAFF.

V is TRBV2 and J is TRBJ2-7; D perhaps matches TRBD2 (6 bases). CDR3 length: 13 amino acids. The germline V gene encodes CDR1 SNHLY and CDR2 FYNNEI. Between the trimmed V and J ends, which lost 4 bases and 4 bases, there was a span of 11 bases. The CDR3 reads CASSAGVRYEQYF. In nucleotides, the CDR3 is TGTGCCAGCAGTGCGGGAGTTCGGTACGAGCAGTACTTC. The full variable domain, rest sourced from reference TRBV2 and TRBJ2-7, is EPEVTQTPSHQVTQMGQEVILRCVPISNHLYFYWYRQILGQKVEFLVSFYNNEISEKSEIFDDQFSVERPDGSNFTLKIRSTKLEDSAMYFCASSAGVRYEQYFGPGTRLTVT.

The chain combines TRBV2 with TRBJ1-6; D remains ambiguous. CDR1 and CDR2 (germline): SNHLY, FYNNEI. The germline V and J ends were trimmed by 0 bases and 15 bases, with 12 bases remaining between them. The CDR3 loop spans 13 amino acids. The CDR3 here is CASSEANTERLHF. The CDR3 nucleotides are TGTGCCAGCAGTGAAGCTAACACCGAACGCCTCCACTTT.

In its sample, this clone is medium-sized. The rearrangement joins TRBV11-2 to TRBJ2-1, with 7 bases lining up with TRBD2. The germline V gene encodes CDR1 SGHAT and CDR2 FQNNGV. CDR3 size: 16 residues. Losses at the gene ends were 6 bases for V and 0 bases for J; bases not matched to a gene: 8. The CDR3 DNA follows: TGTGCCAGCAGTCCAAGCGGGGCGAGCTCCTACAATGAGCAGTTCTTC. Translation gives CASSPSGASSYNEQFF. Full variable domain (remainder filled in from reference TRBV11-2 and TRBJ2-1): EAGVAQSPRYKIIEKRQSVAFWCNPISGHATLYWYQQILGQGPKLLIQFQNNGVVDDSQLPKDRFSAERLKGVDSTLKIQPAKLEDSAVYLCASSPSGASSYNEQFFGPGTRLTVL.

The J gene is TRBJ1-5, the V gene TRBV3-1 (or the pseudogene TRBV3-2); TRBD1 is a possible D gene (6 bases). Deletions cut 4 bases from V and 7 bases from J, with 14 bases between. The CDR3 loop spans 14 amino acids. Germline V gene data show CDR1 as LGHDT and CDR2 as YNNKEL (reference sequence). Written as DNA, the CDR3 is TGTGCCAGCAGCCCCGCCCTAGGGGGACAGCCCCAGCATTTT. It specifies CASSPALGGQPQHF.

V usage is TRBV7-9 and J usage is TRBJ2-3; 10 nucleotides align to TRBD1. This CDR3 has 16 residues. V lost 4 bases and J lost 2; bases outside the gene matches: 6. Germline V gene lookup returns CDR1 SEHNR and CDR2 FQNEAQ (reference sequence). The CDR3 nucleotides are TGTGCCAGCAGCTCCCGGGACAGGGGAAACACAGATACGCAGTATTTT. This encodes CASSSRDRGNTDTQYF.

The chain recombines TRBV2 with TRBJ1-6; TRBD1 might be the D (6 bases). CDR3 length: 12 amino acids. Germline CDR1 SNHLY, CDR2 FYNNEI. Trimming left V 10 bases short and J 10 bases short, with 14 bases between. CDR3 sequence (DNA): TGTGCCACCGGGACATTAGGGTCACCCCTCCACTTT. Amino acid sequence: CATGTLGSPLHF.

The V call is TRBV5-4, the J call TRBJ2-5; 11 positions match TRBD2. The CDR3 sequence is 17 residues long. V gave up 6 bases and J gave up 4 bases; unmatched junction bases: 14. The germline V gene encodes CDR1 SGHNT and CDR2 YYREEE (reference sequence). The CDR3 sequence: CASTTAGRTSGSETQYF. The CDR3 DNA sequence: TGTGCCAGCACCACGGCGGGAAGGACTAGCGGGTCAGAGACCCAGTACTTC.

This clone was detected a few times. J is TRBJ1-1 and V is TRBV29-1; D gene ambiguous. CDR3 size: 12 residues. V lost 6 bases and J 0 bases, leaving 8 bases between the germline ends. Germline CDR1 is SQVTM and CDR2 is ANQGSEA. CDR3 sequence: CSVVNMNTEAFF. CDR3 in DNA: TGCAGCGTAGTGAACATGAACACTGAAGCTTTCTTT.

The chain carries TRBV5-4 and TRBJ1-1, with 7 bases fitting TRBD1. The ends lost 4 bases at V and 1 base at J; junction bases unmatched: 1. In germline, CDR1 is SGHNT, CDR2 YYREEE (reference sequence). The CDR3 length is 13 residues. CDR3 DNA sequence: TGTGCCAGCAGCGGGGACAGGAACACTGAAGCTTTCTTT. Its protein is CASSGDRNTEAFF.

The chain links TRBV28 to TRBJ1-3; no reliable D call. This CDR3 spans 13 amino acids. V dropped 6 bases and J dropped 0 bases, with 6 bases sitting between them. The germline gives CDR1 MDHEN, CDR2 SYDVKM. The CDR3 coding sequence is TGTGCCAGCAGGCCACACTCTGGAAACACCATATATTTT. This codes for CASRPHSGNTIYF.

The chain uses TRBV7-9 and TRBJ1-1; D may be TRBD1 (6 bases). Germline V gene sequence: CDR1 SEHNR, CDR2 FQNEAQ (reference sequence). CDR3 length: 14 residues. V gave up 4 bases and J gave up 1 base, with 10 bases separating them. CDR3 sequence reads: CASSSPQGNTEAFF. In nucleotides, the CDR3 is TGTGCCAGCAGCTCACCACAGGGGAACACTGAAGCTTTCTTT.

This chain connects TRBV5-4 to TRBJ2-2; possibly TRBD2 for D (6 bases). The germline V gene encodes CDR1 SGHNT and CDR2 YYREEE (reference sequence). The CDR3 extends over 15 amino acids. Trimming took off 0 bases at V and 5 bases at J, with 11 bases between the two ends. The CDR3 coding sequence is TGTGCCAGCAGCTTGGCCGGGGGTGGGACCGGGGAGCTGTTTTTT. This encodes CASSLAGGGTGELFF.

This chain links TRBV19 with TRBJ2-1, with D possibly matching TRBD2 (6 bases). Per the germline V gene, CDR1 is LNHDA and CDR2 is SQIVND (reference sequence). Trimming removed 3 bases from V and 8 bases from J, with 11 bases in between. The length of the CDR3 is 13 residues. The CDR3 DNA reads TGTGCCAGTAGTATTCGCGGGGCCGATGAGCAGTTCTTC. Translation gives CASSIRGADEQFF.

This clone was picked up one time. This rearrangement joins TRBV4-1 to TRBJ1-2; perhaps TRBD1 as D (5 bases). The CDR3 is made up of 15 amino acids. In germline, CDR1 is MGHRA, CDR2 YSYEKL. V was clipped by 1 base and J by 4 bases, with 13 bases between them. CDR3 sequence reads: CASSQGGEASYGYTF. The DNA for the CDR3 is TGCGCCAGCAGCCAAGGGGGGGAGGCGAGCTATGGCTACACCTTC.